Listed below are T cell receptor beta chains from one sample, sequenced in a study of tumor-infiltrating lymphocytes in localized non-small cell lung cancer. Clones were sequenced by immunoSEQ multiplex PCR, and TCRdb holds only the in-frame ones, with some missing. The sample holds about 15,000 clones, more than 65% seen once. The sample comprised lung tumor tissue. The receptors originated from a human donor with non-small cell lung cancer. Each CDR3 is given with its conserved first and last residue. Each record gives: D gene, V gene, J gene, clone size, CDR3 DNA, CDR3 protein. The D gene is left open where the match is weak. Size is omitted from some rows. Given values are once, few, many or a class for expanded clones.

>-|TRBV2|TRBJ2-7|once
TGTGCCAGACAGCTCTTTCTAGGGGGAACCTACGAGCAGTACTTC
CARQLFLGGTYEQYF
>TRBD1|TRBV27|TRBJ2-7|-
TGTGCCACCTGGGACAGGGGAGACTACGAGCAGTACTTC
CATWDRGDYEQYF
>TRBD1|TRBV6-1|TRBJ1-5|-
TGTGCCAGCAGTGAAAGGGGACAGGGGGCGACGCCTCAGCCCCAGCATTTT
CASSERGQGATPQPQHF
>-|TRBV15|TRBJ2-1|-
TGTGCCACCAGCAGTCCCCACGCGGGGGCGGACAATGAGCAGTTCTTC
CATSSPHAGADNEQFF
>-|TRBV11-3|TRBJ2-2|-
TGTGCCAGCAGCTTGACCGGTGGCGGGGAGCTGTTTTTT
CASSLTGGGELFF
>TRBD1|TRBV4-2|TRBJ1-6|-
TGTGCCAGCAGCCAAGATGGAGGACAGGCCGGGAATTCACCCCTCCACTTT
CASSQDGGQAGNSPLHF
>TRBD1|TRBV19|TRBJ2-5|-
TGTGCCAGTAGTGCCCGGACAGGGGGGGGAGTGACCCAGTACTTC
CASSARTGGGVTQYF
>TRBD1|TRBV11-2|TRBJ1-5|-
TGTGCCAGCAGCCAGACAGGGTCCAATCAGCCCCAGCATTTT
CASSQTGSNQPQHF
>-|TRBV6-5|TRBJ2-7|-
TGTGCCAGCAGTTACGGGCAGAGGTCCACCTACGAGCAGTACTTC
CASSYGQRSTYEQYF
>-|TRBV5-1|TRBJ2-5|-
TGCGCCAGCAGCTTAAGGTGGGCCGCGGAGGAGACCCAGTACTTC
CASSLRWAAEETQYF
>-|TRBV5-1|TRBJ2-7|-
TGCGCCAGCAGCTTGTCAGGCGGCGCCTACGAGCAGTACTTC
CASSLSGGAYEQYF
>-|TRBV5-5|TRBJ2-7|-
TGTGCCAGCAGGTGGGACACCGCGGGGGAGCAGTACTTC
CASRWDTAGEQYF
>-|TRBV4-1|TRBJ2-1|-
TGCGCCAGCAGCCAAGATAGCGGGCAGGGGTTTAGGTTCTTC
CASSQDSGQGFRFF
>-|TRBV27|TRBJ2-1|-
TGTGCCAGCAGTTCCCCCAGGTCCTACAATGAGCAGTTCTTC
CASSSPRSYNEQFF
>TRBD2|TRBV29-1|TRBJ2-1|-
TGCAGCGCGTCCGGGACTACTTACGGTGAGCAGTTCTTC
CSASGTTYGEQFF
>TRBD2|TRBV7-9|TRBJ2-1|-
TGTGCCAGCAGCTCTCTAGCGGGGGCCTCCTACAATGAGCAGTTCTTC
CASSSLAGASYNEQFF
>-|TRBV5-8|TRBJ1-3|-
TGTGCCAGCAGCCAGTGGGTGGCTGGAAACACCATATATTTT
CASSQWVAGNTIYF
>-|TRBV21-1|TRBJ2-7|-
TGTGCCAGCAGCAAAGAACAGCGCTCGTGGTCCTACGAGCAGTACTTC
CASSKEQRSWSYEQYF
>-|TRBV5-1|TRBJ1-4|-
TGCGCCAGCAGCATCATGAGGGGGACTAATGAAAAACTGTTTTTT
CASSIMRGTNEKLFF
>-|TRBV7-2|TRBJ1-2|-
TGTGCCAGCAGCTCCATCCGCGTTAGCGTTTACGGCTACACCTTC
CASSSIRVSVYGYTF
>-|TRBV4-2|TRBJ1-1|-
TGTGCCAGCAGCCCCCAGCTCGGCAGCCAGAACACTGAAGCTTTCTTT
CASSPQLGSQNTEAFF
>TRBD1|TRBV6-6|TRBJ1-3|-
TGTGCCAGCAGTCAACAGGGGGTCTCTGGAAACACCATATATTTT
CASSQQGVSGNTIYF
>-|TRBV5-4|TRBJ1-1|-
TGTGCCAGCAGCCCGACCACCCTGAACACTGAAGCTTTCTTT
CASSPTTLNTEAFF
>-|TRBV4-3|TRBJ2-1|-
TGCGCCAGCAGCCAAGATCCTGCCGGGGCCCTCTACAATGAGCAGTTCTTC
CASSQDPAGALYNEQFF
>TRBD1|TRBV19|TRBJ2-7|-
TGTGCCAGTAGTCAGGGGGCAATCTACGAGCAGTACTTC
CASSQGAIYEQYF
>-|TRBV15|TRBJ1-1|-
TGTGCCACCAGCAGGGGAGGGGCATTGAACACTGAAGCTTTCTTT
CATSRGGALNTEAFF
>-|TRBV28|TRBJ2-7|-
TGTGCCAGCAGTTTTGGACAGTCCTACGAGCAGTACTTC
CASSFGQSYEQYF
>TRBD2|TRBV6-5|TRBJ2-3|-
TGTGCCAGCAGTTACTCGAGAGGGAGGGCAGATACGCAGTATTTT
CASSYSRGRADTQYF
>TRBD1|TRBV29-1|TRBJ2-7|-
TGCAGCGTCACCGGGACAGGGTTGTACGAGCAGTACTTC
CSVTGTGLYEQYF
>-|TRBV2|TRBJ1-2|-
TGTGCCAGCGGCGACAGCTATGGCTACACCTTC
CASGDSYGYTF
>-|TRBV6-5|TRBJ2-5|-
TGTGCCAGCAGTTACAGGGGAACGGAGACCCAGTACTTC
CASSYRGTETQYF
>-|TRBV25-1|TRBJ2-4|-
TGTGCCAGCGGGAGCAACCAGGATTTGTTTCAGTACTTC
CASGSNQDLFQYF
>TRBD2|TRBV7-9|TRBJ2-2|medium-sized
TGTGCCAGCAGCCCGAGACTAGCGGGGGGTCACGCGAACACCGGGGAGCTGTTTTTT
CASSPRLAGGHANTGELFF
>-|TRBV5-3|TRBJ1-5|once
TGTGCCAGAAGCCCCGGGGAGGTTCCCTATAGCAATCAGCCCCAGCATTTT
CARSPGEVPYSNQPQHF
>-|TRBV7-2|TRBJ1-1|-
TGTGCCAGCAGCTTAAATAGGGGACTTGAAGCTTTCTTT
CASSLNRGLEAFF
>TRBD1|TRBV19|TRBJ1-1|-
TGTGCCAGTAGTCAGGACAGGGGTGTCGCTGAAGCTTTCTTT
CASSQDRGVAEAFF
>TRBD1|TRBV27|TRBJ2-7|few
TGTGCCAGCAGTTTATCGGGGACAGGGACCGAGCAGTACTTC
CASSLSGTGTEQYF
>TRBD1|TRBV6-1|TRBJ1-1|-
TGTGCCAGCAGGACGGGACAGAGGGACACTGAAGCTTTCTTT
CASRTGQRDTEAFF
>TRBD1|TRBV5-1|TRBJ1-2|once
TGCGCCAGCAGCTTAACAGGGGAATTTAACTATGGCTACACCTTC
CASSLTGEFNYGYTF
>-|TRBV7-2|TRBJ2-5|once
TGTGCCAGCACCAAGGACATCCAAGAGACCCAGTACTTC
CASTKDIQETQYF
>TRBD1|TRBV7-6|TRBJ2-7|-
TGTGCCAGCAGCCAGGGACAGGGGGGACCCTACGAGCAGTACTTC
CASSQGQGGPYEQYF
>-|TRBV29-1|TRBJ1-1|-
TGCAGCGCTGTGGGACTTCAGAACACTGAAGCTTTCTTT
CSAVGLQNTEAFF
>TRBD1|TRBV7-6|TRBJ2-7|-
TGTGCCAGCAGCCCCCACGGACAGGGGGACCCCTACGAGCAGTACTTC
CASSPHGQGDPYEQYF
>TRBD2|TRBV18|TRBJ2-5|-
TGTGCCAGCTCACCAGGGCTAGCGGGGGGCCCCCGAGAGACCCAGTACTTC
CASSPGLAGGPRETQYF
>TRBD1|TRBV6-4|TRBJ2-2|-
TGTGCCAGCAGTGTCCAACCGGGACAGGGAACCGGGGAGCTGTTTTTT
CASSVQPGQGTGELFF
>-|TRBV13|TRBJ2-1|-
TGTGCCAGCAGAGGGGACTACAATGAGCAGTTCTTC
CASRGDYNEQFF
>TRBD1|TRBV5-8|TRBJ1-6|-
TGTGCCAGCAGGCCAAACAGGGGGAGCTCCTATAATTCACCCCTCCACTTT
CASRPNRGSSYNSPLHF
>TRBD2|TRBV10-2|TRBJ2-1|-
TGCGCCACCGTCCTGACGACTAGCGGGAGCAATGAGCAGTTCTTC
CATVLTTSGSNEQFF
>-|TRBV6-5|TRBJ1-1|-
TGTGCCAGCAGTTACCGTGGACAGAGGAACACTGAAGCTTTCTTT
CASSYRGQRNTEAFF
>-|TRBV5-4|TRBJ2-7|few
TGTGCCAGCAGCTTGGAACAGGGCCTCTCCTACGAGCAGTACTTC
CASSLEQGLSYEQYF
>-|TRBV10-1|TRBJ2-7|-
TGCGCCAGCAGTGAGTCGCCAGGGAAGGGCGAGCAGTACTTC
CASSESPGKGEQYF
>TRBD1|TRBV7-6|TRBJ1-5|-
TGTGCCAGCAGCCCGGGACAGGGGGACCAGCCCCAGCATTTT
CASSPGQGDQPQHF
>TRBD1|TRBV7-2|TRBJ2-1|-
TGTGCCAGCAGGTCGGGACAGGGGGCCTACAATGAGCAGTTCTTC
CASRSGQGAYNEQFF
>TRBD1|TRBV7-2|TRBJ1-4|-
TGTGCCAGCAGCGTAGACAGGGGGCGGTATGAAAAACTGTTTTTT
CASSVDRGRYEKLFF
>TRBD1|TRBV18|TRBJ1-5|few
TGTGCCAGCTCACTCCGGACAGGGTCGGATCAGCCCCAGCATTTT
CASSLRTGSDQPQHF
>TRBD2|TRBV5-1|TRBJ2-4|-
TGCGCCAGCAGCAGAACCGTGGGCGGGAGGGCCGCCATTCAGTACTTC
CASSRTVGGRAAIQYF
>TRBD1|TRBV19|TRBJ2-7|few
TGTGCCAGTACCCCGGGGACAGGCCCGAGATACGTGTCCGAGCAGTACTTC
CASTPGTGPRYVSEQYF
>TRBD2|TRBV7-6|TRBJ2-7|-
TGTGCCAGCAGCTTAAAGGCGGGAGGCTACGAGCAGTACTTC
CASSLKAGGYEQYF
>-|TRBV29-1|TRBJ2-6|-
TGCAGCGTCGAGCCCCCGGGGGCCAACGTCCTGACTTTC
CSVEPPGANVLTF
>-|TRBV7-9|TRBJ2-1|-
TGTGCCAGCACCCGACGGGCTGACAATGAGCAGTTCTTC
CASTRRADNEQFF